This T cell receptor beta chain was sequenced in a study of blood T cells in healthy people across ages. Study conclusions and caveats: There was a strong correlation between TCR beta diversity and naive T cell percentage. Long-lived donors carried more naive CD4+ cells and greater diversity than aged donors.

Combining a sample-barcoded 5' primer with a J-beta primer mix, a second PCR ran for roughly 7 to 12 cycles. MiXCR, applied by TCRdb to the 5' RACE reads, yields one record per CDR3 protein. The sample includes roughly 800,000 distinct CDR3 sequences, approximately 24% of them seen just once. V lost 5 bases, J lost 10 bases, and 11 bases stayed unmatched. From germline, CDR1 is SGHVS and CDR2 FNYEAQ. This CDR3 has 15 residues. As regards this clonotype: Its target is unknown.

The same specimen was also included in a second study, on T cells of mothers and their children. This second study notes: No clones detected were persistent microchimeric T cell clones.

The clonotype was recovered from a boy aged 5-17 years in good health. This chain links TRBV7-6 with TRBJ2-1, with 10 bases that match TRBD1. The sample consisted of blood. DNA of the CDR3: TGTGCCAGCAGCGTAATGACAGGGGGCGATGGGGAGCAGTTCTTC. Amino acid sequence: CASSVMTGGDGEQFF.